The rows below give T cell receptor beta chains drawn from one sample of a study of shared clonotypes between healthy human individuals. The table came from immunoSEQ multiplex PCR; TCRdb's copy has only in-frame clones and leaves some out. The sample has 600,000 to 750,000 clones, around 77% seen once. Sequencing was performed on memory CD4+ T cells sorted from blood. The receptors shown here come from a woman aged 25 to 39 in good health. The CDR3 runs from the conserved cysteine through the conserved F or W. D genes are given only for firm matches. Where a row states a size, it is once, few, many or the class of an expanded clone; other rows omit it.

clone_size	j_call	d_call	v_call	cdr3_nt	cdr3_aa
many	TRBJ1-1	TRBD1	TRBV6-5	TGTGCCAGCAGTACCGGACAGGGGAGGGACGAAGCTTTCTTT	CASSTGQGRDEAFF
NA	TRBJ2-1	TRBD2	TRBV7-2	TGTGCCAGCAGCCCGTGGACTAGCGAACACAATGAGCAGTTCTTC	CASSPWTSEHNEQFF
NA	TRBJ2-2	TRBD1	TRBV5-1	TGCGCCAGCAGCTTGTGGGCTTCAGGGGGTACCGGGGAGCTGTTTTTT	CASSLWASGGTGELFF
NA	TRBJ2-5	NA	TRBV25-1	TGTGCCAGCAGTGAACGTCCAGGAACGGGGGAGACCCAGTACTTC	CASSERPGTGETQYF
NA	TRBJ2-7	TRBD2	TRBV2	TGTGCCAGCAACGGACTAGCGGGAGCTGGTGAGCAGTACTTC	CASNGLAGAGEQYF
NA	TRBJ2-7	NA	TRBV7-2	TGTGCCAGCAGCTTACCGGGGGCGTACGAGCAGTACTTC	CASSLPGAYEQYF
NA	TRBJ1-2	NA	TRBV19	TGTGCCAGTAGTCCGCCCCAGGAGCAAAGCTATGGCTACACCTTC	CASSPPQEQSYGYTF
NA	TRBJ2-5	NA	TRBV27	TGTGCCAGCAGTTTATCGATCGGGGGCTGGGAGACCCAGTACTTC	CASSLSIGGWETQYF
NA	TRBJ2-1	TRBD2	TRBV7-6	TGTGCCAGCAGCCCGACCCTAGCGGCGCCCTACAATGAGCAGTTCTTC	CASSPTLAAPYNEQFF
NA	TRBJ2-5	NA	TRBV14	TGTGCCAGCAGCCCGGCGACTAGTGCCCAAGAGACCCAGTACTTC	CASSPATSAQETQYF
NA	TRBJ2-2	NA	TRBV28	TGTGCCAGCAGTCCAGGACGGGCAAACACCGGGGAGCTGTTTTTT	CASSPGRANTGELFF
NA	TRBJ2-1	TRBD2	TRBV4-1	TGCGCCAGCAGCCAAGGGTGGACTAGCGGGACCAATGAGCAGTTCTTC	CASSQGWTSGTNEQFF
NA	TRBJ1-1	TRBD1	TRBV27	TGTGCCAGCAGTTTAACCAGGGGGGCTGAAGCTTTCTTT	CASSLTRGAEAFF
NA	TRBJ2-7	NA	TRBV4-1	TGCGCCAGCAGCCAAGTGAGCTTGGGACTCGAACCCTACGAGCAGTACTTC	CASSQVSLGLEPYEQYF
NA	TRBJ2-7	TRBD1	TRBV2	TGTGCCAGTCTCCGGGACAGGGGACACGAGCAGTACTTC	CASLRDRGHEQYF
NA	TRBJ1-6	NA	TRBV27	TGTGCCAGCAGTTTATTGGTAGATGGGACCTCACCCCTCCACTTT	CASSLLVDGTSPLHF
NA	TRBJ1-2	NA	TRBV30	TGTGCCTGGAGTGCCTGGGACGGGGGGGGCTACACCTTC	CAWSAWDGGGYTF
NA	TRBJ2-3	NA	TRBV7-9	TGTGCCAGCAATACCGGGGGCGCAGATACGCAGTATTTT	CASNTGGADTQYF
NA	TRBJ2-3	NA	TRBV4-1	TGCGCCAGCAGCCAAGTGCAGGGGCTGGATACGCAGTATTTT	CASSQVQGLDTQYF
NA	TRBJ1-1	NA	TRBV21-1	TGTGCCAGCAGCAAAGCGGAGGGAAACACTGAAGCTTTCTTT	CASSKAEGNTEAFF
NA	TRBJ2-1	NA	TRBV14	TGTGCCAGCAGCACCCTGGACAGTAAGTCCTACAATGAGCAGTTCTTC	CASSTLDSKSYNEQFF
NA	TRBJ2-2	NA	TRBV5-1	TGCGCCAGCAGCCCAGACCGTACCGGGGAGCTGTTTTTT	CASSPDRTGELFF
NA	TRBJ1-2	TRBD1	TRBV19	TGTGCCAGTAGTATAGTCCCCGGGACAGGGAAGGACTATGGCTACACCTTC	CASSIVPGTGKDYGYTF
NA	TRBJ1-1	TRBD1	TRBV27	TGTGCCAGCAGTTCGCCGGACAGGATGAACACTGAAGCTTTCTTT	CASSSPDRMNTEAFF
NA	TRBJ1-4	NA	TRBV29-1	TGCAGCGCCAGAGGGGGGGCTGGAGATGAAAAACTGTTTTTT	CSARGGAGDEKLFF
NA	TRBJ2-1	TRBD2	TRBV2	TGTGCCAGCGAATTCAGGACTAGCGCCCCGGATGAGCAGTTCTTC	CASEFRTSAPDEQFF
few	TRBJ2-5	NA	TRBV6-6	TGTGCCAGCAGCTCATCACGAGAGACCCAGTACTTC	CASSSSRETQYF
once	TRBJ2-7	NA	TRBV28	TGTGCCAGCAGTTTGCGGGCGGTACTAAACTACGAGCAGTACTTC	CASSLRAVLNYEQYF
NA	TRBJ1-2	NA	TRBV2	TGTGCCAGCAGTTGGGACAATAACTATGGCTACACCTTC	CASSWDNNYGYTF
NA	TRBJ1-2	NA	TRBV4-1	TGCGCCAGCAGCCAAGATTTCACAGGGCCCTATGGCTACACCTTC	CASSQDFTGPYGYTF
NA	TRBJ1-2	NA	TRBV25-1	TGTGCCAGCAGTGAATTATACTATGGCTACACCTTC	CASSELYYGYTF
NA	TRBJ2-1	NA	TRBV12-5	TGTGCTAGTGCCCTTGACAGCTCCTACAATGAGCAGTTCTTC	CASALDSSYNEQFF
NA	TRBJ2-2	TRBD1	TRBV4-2	TGTGCCAGCAGCCGCACTCTGGGGACAGGAAACACCGGGGAGCTGTTTTTT	CASSRTLGTGNTGELFF
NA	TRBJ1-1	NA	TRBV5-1	TGCGCCAGCAGCCCAACCGGATCTCTGGGTACTGAAGCTTTCTTT	CASSPTGSLGTEAFF
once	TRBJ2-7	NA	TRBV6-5	TGTGCCAGCAGTCTCGTATTTGGGGGTGAGCAGTACTTC	CASSLVFGGEQYF
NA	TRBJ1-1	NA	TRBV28	TGTGCCAGCAGTTTTGGGGGACTTCCCACTCAAAAAGCTTTCTTT	CASSFGGLPTQKAFF
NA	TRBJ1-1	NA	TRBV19	TGTGCCAGTAGTCCGTCGACAGGCGTTGAAGCTTTCTTT	CASSPSTGVEAFF
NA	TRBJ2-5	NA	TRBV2	TGTGCCAGCAGTGATCAGGTTGCCGGGACCCAGTACTTC	CASSDQVAGTQYF
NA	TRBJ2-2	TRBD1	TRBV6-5	TGTGCCAGCAGTTACTCGCAGGGGGTCAACACCGGGGAGCTGTTTTTT	CASSYSQGVNTGELFF
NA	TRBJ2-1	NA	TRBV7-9	TGTGCCAGCAGGTTTTTTCCCCGTGCGGATGAGCAGTTCTTC	CASRFFPRADEQFF
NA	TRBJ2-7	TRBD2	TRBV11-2	TGTGCCAGCAGCTTATCGGGAGGCGCCTACGAGCAGTACTTC	CASSLSGGAYEQYF
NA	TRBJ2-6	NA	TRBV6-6	TGTGCCAGCAGTTACTCGAAGCCGGGGGCCAACGTCCTGACTTTC	CASSYSKPGANVLTF
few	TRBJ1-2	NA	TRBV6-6	TGTGCCAGCAGCCCGACAGCGAACTATGGCTACACCTTC	CASSPTANYGYTF
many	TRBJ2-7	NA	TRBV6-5	TGTGCCAGCACCCGGGACTTCAGCTCCTACGAGCAGTACTTC	CASTRDFSSYEQYF
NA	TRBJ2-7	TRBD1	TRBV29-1	TGCAGCGTAGGGAGACAGGGGGCTGAAAACGAGCAGTACTTC	CSVGRQGAENEQYF
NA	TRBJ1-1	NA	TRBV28	TGTGCCAGTAAAATGGTCACGTCAGAAGCTTTCTTT	CASKMVTSEAFF
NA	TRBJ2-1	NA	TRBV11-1	TGTGCCAGCAGCTTTCCCCGAGGGCCAAACACTCACTCCTACAATGAGCAGTTCTTC	CASSFPRGPNTHSYNEQFF
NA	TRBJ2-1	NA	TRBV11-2	TGTGCCAGCAGCTTAGATGGGAGGGGGTCGCAGTTCTTC	CASSLDGRGSQFF
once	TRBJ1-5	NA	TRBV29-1	TGCAGCGTTGCCAGGGAGGTCAATCAGCCCCAGCATTTT	CSVAREVNQPQHF
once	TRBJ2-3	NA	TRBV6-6	TGTGCCAGCAGTTACTTGGGGCCAGATACGCAGTATTTT	CASSYLGPDTQYF
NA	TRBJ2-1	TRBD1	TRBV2	TGTGCCAGCAGTTTCATCAGGGGGCTCTGGGTCGATGAGCAGTTCTTC	CASSFIRGLWVDEQFF
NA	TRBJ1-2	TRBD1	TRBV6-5	TGTGCCAGCAGTTCGGGACAGGGCTCGGGCTACACCTTC	CASSSGQGSGYTF
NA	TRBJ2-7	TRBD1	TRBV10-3	TGTGCCATCAGTGAGTCGATGGGGACAGGGGGCCTCGAGCAGTACTTC	CAISESMGTGGLEQYF
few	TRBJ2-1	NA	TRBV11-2	TGTGCCAGCAGCTTAGCCGTGTACAATGAGCAGTTCTTC	CASSLAVYNEQFF
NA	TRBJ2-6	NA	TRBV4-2	TGTGCCAGCAGGTCAGGGGCTGGGGCCAACGTCCTGACTTTC	CASRSGAGANVLTF
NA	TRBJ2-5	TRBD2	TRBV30	TGTGCCTGTTCTTCTAGCGGGAGGCGGCAAGAGACCCAGTACTTC	CACSSSGRRQETQYF
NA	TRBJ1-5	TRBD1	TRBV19	TGTGCCAGTAGTATCTTGAGACAGGGGTTTCAGCCCCAGCATTTT	CASSILRQGFQPQHF
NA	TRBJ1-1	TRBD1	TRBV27	TGTGCCAGCAGTGGACAGGGACGGGGCACTGAAGCTTTCTTT	CASSGQGRGTEAFF
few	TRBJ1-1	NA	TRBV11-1	TGTGCCAGCAGCTTCGGGACAGAAGCTTTCTTT	CASSFGTEAFF